The present TCR beta chain was sequenced within a study of blood T cells in healthy people across ages. The table lists this clonotype with a few counts. Total RNA was extracted at no less than 6 micrograms per sample. The germline V gene has CDR1 LGHDT and CDR2 YNNKEL (reference sequence). The CDR3 has 15 amino acids. Trimming shortened V by 6 bases and J by 8 bases, and 22 bases separated the two germline ends. A second roughly 7 to 12 cycle PCR used barcoded and J-beta primers. TCRdb used MiXCR to reprocess the 5' RACE reads, holding one entry per CDR3 protein. Here the sample spans roughly 830,000 distinct CDR3 sequences, 60% to 80% being singletons.

This TCR came from a young man in good health. The rearrangement joins TRBV3-1 to TRBJ2-5, with D tentatively TRBD1 or TRBD2 (5 bases each). Material for sequencing was blood. The CDR3 DNA is TGTGCCAGCAGAAGGGGAGAGATCGCCGCAAGAACCCAGTACTTC. This codes for CASRRGEIAARTQYF.